Here is one T cell receptor (beta chain) with its context. The antigen remains undetermined. The entry originates in a study of cytomegalovirus exposure and HLA in healthy donors. Overall study results and limits: The investigators catalogued 160 or so TCR beta chains as cytomegalovirus-associated.

This table comes from immunoSEQ multiplex PCR, and its TCRdb copy is limited to in-frame clones, with some not included. The sample yields hundreds of thousands of clones, 86% seen once. The receptor's source is a woman aged 18 to 35 in good health and CMV-seronegative. The sample was PBMCs.

The CDR3 loop reads CASSLDGRGYANVLTF. For the CDR3, the DNA is TGTGCCAGCAGCTTGGATGGCAGGGGTTATGCCAACGTCCTGACTTTC. The chain has TRBV5-4 and TRBJ2-6, with a tentative D call TRBD1 (6 bases). CDR3 length: 16 residues. V dropped 0 bases and J dropped 7 bases, with 14 bases sitting between them. Germline-derived CDR1 and CDR2 are SGHNT and YYREEE (reference sequence).